These 24 T cell receptor beta chains originate from one sample sequenced in a study of PD-L1 blockade in urothelial cancer. Produced via immunoSEQ multiplex PCR; TCRdb's table is partial and in-frame only. The table has around 43,000 clones, approximately 91% seen once; the top ten hold around 25%. As to time point: pretreatment peripheral blood. This material consisted of PBMCs, taken around atezolizumab (anti-PD-L1) treatment. These receptors all come from a donor aged 40 or older with urothelial cancer.

The chain joins TRBV7-6 to TRBJ2-1, with TRBD2 matching 12 bases. The germline V gene encodes CDR1 SGHVS and CDR2 FNYEAQ. V lost 5 bases, J lost 4 bases, and 9 bases stayed unmatched. This CDR3 comprises 17 residues. CDR3 nucleotides: TGTGCCAGCAGCCAAACTAGCGGGAGGCGGGGGTACAATGAGCAGTTCTTC. Translating it yields CASSQTSGRRGYNEQFF.

The chain joins TRBV9 to TRBJ2-7; 8 bases match TRBD1. The ends lost 4 bases at V and 6 bases at J; junction bases unmatched: 6. CDR1 is SGDLS, CDR2 YYNGEE, per germline. The CDR3 length is 13 residues. The CDR3: CASSYVTGGEQYF. As DNA, the CDR3 is TGTGCCAGCAGCTACGTCACAGGGGGCGAGCAGTACTTC.

This sequence joins TRBV19 and TRBJ1-2; 8 bases agree with TRBD1. The CDR3 spans 15 residues. After removal of 3 bases from V and 5 bases from J, the junction contained 8 bases not matched to a gene. In germline, CDR1 is LNHDA, CDR2 SQIVND (reference sequence). The CDR3 nucleotides read TGTGCCAGTAGTATGGCGGGGACAGGAGGTTATGGCTACACCTTC. This encodes CASSMAGTGGYGYTF.

The chain joins TRBV4-2 to TRBJ2-3, with a tentative D call TRBD1 (5 bases). Germline loops: CDR1 LGHNA, CDR2 YNFKEQ. The CDR3 contains 16 residues. Trimming shortened V by 0 bases and J by 4 bases, and 14 bases separated the two germline ends. CDR3 in amino acids: CASSQDGVAQADTQYF. CDR3 sequence (DNA): TGTGCCAGCAGCCAAGATGGGGTAGCACAGGCAGATACGCAGTATTTT.

This clone has only one observation. This chain links TRBV5-1 with TRBJ1-2; 12 bases match TRBD1. From germline, CDR1 is SGHRS and CDR2 YFSETQ. This CDR3 has 16 amino acids. V lost 5 bases to trimming and J lost 7 bases; unmatched junction nucleotides: 12. Here the CDR3 reads CASRSPGQGARSGYTF. In DNA, the CDR3 is TGCGCCAGCAGGAGTCCGGGACAGGGGGCGCGATCTGGCTACACCTTC.

This clone was counted a single time. V gene TRBV18 combines with J gene TRBJ2-1; TRBD2 agrees at 8 bases. Germline V gene lookup returns CDR1 KGHSH and CDR2 LQKENI. V gave up 3 bases and J gave up 4 bases; unmatched junction bases: 5. This CDR3 comprises 15 residues. The CDR3: CASSPLSSGYNEQFF. DNA of the CDR3: TGTGCCAGCTCACCTCTCTCTAGCGGGTACAATGAGCAGTTCTTC.

As DNA, the CDR3 is TGTGCCAGCAGCACCCAAGCGGGAGGGCCCGGGAATGAGCAGTTCTTC. It codes for CASSTQAGGPGNEQFF. The chain couples TRBV7-2 to TRBJ2-1; 10 positions agree with TRBD2. Germline V CDR1 and CDR2: SGHTA, FQGNSA. V shed 5 bases and J 7 bases; nucleotides not matched to a gene: 11. This CDR3 spans 16 amino acids.

V is TRBV11-1 and J is TRBJ1-1; D is perhaps TRBD1 (6 bases). The V gene's germline CDR1 is SGHAT and CDR2 FQDESV (reference sequence). V dropped 5 bases and J dropped 6 bases, with 16 bases sitting between them. The CDR3 covers 14 residues. In DNA, the CDR3 is TGTGCCAGCAGCCGAGACAGGCCCCGCTCTGAAGCTTTCTTT. Its translation: CASSRDRPRSEAFF.

The chain recombines TRBV19 with TRBJ1-2; D is unclear. Deletions cut 5 bases from V and 4 bases from J, with 11 bases between. CDR3 length equals 13 residues. Per the germline V gene, CDR1 is LNHDA and CDR2 is SQIVND (reference sequence). DNA of the CDR3: TGTGCCAGTAGTGCCCCGGCGGGCTATGGCTACACCTTC. Its protein is CASSAPAGYGYTF. Combining the CDR3 with reference TRBV19 and TRBJ1-2 gives the whole variable domain DGGITQSPKYLFRKEGQNVTLSCEQNLNHDAMYWYRQDPGQGLRLIYYSQIVNDFQKGDIAEGYSVSREKKESFPLTVTSAQKNPTAFYLCASSAPAGYGYTFGSGTRLTVV.

This chain connects TRBV6-5 to TRBJ1-3, with a possible D match to TRBD1 (5 bases). Trimming took off 9 bases at V and 1 base at J, with 13 bases between the two ends. CDR1 and CDR2 from the germline V gene are MNHEY and SVGAGI. The CDR3 loop spans 14 amino acids. The CDR3 loop reads CASRRDSSGNTIYF. The CDR3 DNA sequence: TGTGCCAGTCGCAGGGATTCTTCTGGAAACACCATATATTTT.

The DNA for the CDR3 is TGTGCCAGCAGCCGCTTCGGGCAAGAGACCCAGTACTTC. It translates to CASSRFGQETQYF. This rearrangement joins TRBV9 to TRBJ2-5; D unclear. Germline assignment: CDR1 SGDLS and CDR2 YYNGEE. This CDR3 spans 13 amino acids. Trimming removed 4 bases from V and 2 bases from J, with 9 bases in between.

A note on this clone: An end of the junction does not agree with germline; a read error may underlie this. The rearrangement joins TRBV7-7 to TRBJ1-1, with unresolved D. CDR1 and CDR2 from the germline V gene are SSHAT and FNYEAQ (reference sequence). The CDR3 totals 13 residues. The CDR3: CASSLVRDTEAFF. Here the CDR3 DNA reads TGTGCTAGCAGCTTGGTGAGGGACACTGAAGCTTTCTTT.

The rearrangement uses TRBV5-1 and TRBJ2-7; 8 nucleotides align to TRBD2. This CDR3 has 15 residues. V lost 0 bases to trimming and J lost 3 bases; unmatched junction nucleotides: 5. CDR1 and CDR2 from the germline V gene are SGHRS and YFSETQ. DNA of the CDR3: TGCGCCAGCAGCTTGGCCCCCGGGGGGGGCTACGAGCAGTACTTC. Protein sequence: CASSLAPGGGYEQYF.

The V gene is TRBV14, the J gene TRBJ2-5, with D maybe TRBD2 (5 bases). Between the trimmed V and J ends, which lost 1 base and 5 bases, there was a span of 11 bases. Germline V lookup: CDR1 SGHDN, CDR2 FVKESK. The CDR3 length is 14 residues. The CDR3 DNA reads as TGTGCCAGCAGCCAAGCGCCCCGCGGGGAGACCCAGTACTTC. Its protein product is CASSQAPRGETQYF.

V gene TRBV9 combines with J gene TRBJ2-5, with 7 bases that match TRBD2. The junction had 10 bases not matched to a gene; V was cut back by 0 bases and J by 5 bases. There are 16 residues in the CDR3. CDR1 is SGDLS and CDR2 is YYNGEE in the germline V gene. The DNA of the CDR3 is TGTGCCAGCAGCGTAGGGGGGGACTACCTGGGTGAGACCCAGTACTTC. Translated, it gives CASSVGGDYLGETQYF.

Here the CDR3 reads CASPRGETQYF. CDR3 DNA: TGTGCCAGCCCGAGGGGGGAGACCCAGTACTTC. V and J are TRBV2 and TRBJ2-5; D is perhaps TRBD1 (6 bases). Trimming took off 8 bases at V and 5 bases at J, with 9 bases between the two ends. CDR1 and CDR2 from the germline V gene are SNHLY and FYNNEI. The CDR3 covers 11 residues.

This rearrangement joins TRBV5-4 to TRBJ2-7; the D gene is possibly TRBD1 (6 bases). Germline V lookup: CDR1 SGHNT, CDR2 YYREEE (reference sequence). V lost 0 bases and J lost 3, with 7 bases in between. This CDR3 has 13 amino acids. CDR3 nucleotides: TGTGCCAGCAGCTTGGGGGGGCACTACGAGCAGTACTTC. As protein: CASSLGGHYEQYF. Supplemented by reference TRBV5-4 and TRBJ2-7, the full variable domain reads ETGVTQSPTHLIKTRGQQVTLRCSSQSGHNTVSWYQQALGQGPQFIFQYYREEENGRGNFPPRFSGLQFPNYSSELNVNALELDDSALYLCASSLGGHYEQYFGPGTRLTVT.

The CDR3 DNA is TGTGCCAGCAGCTGGGGGGGAGGTGAAGCTTTCTTT. It specifies CASSWGGGEAFF. The V call is TRBV11-3, the J call TRBJ1-1, with a weak D call TRBD1 (5 bases). Germline CDR1 reads SGHNT; CDR2 reads YENEEA. This CDR3 contains 12 residues. Between the trimmed V and J ends, which lost 4 bases and 7 bases, there was a span of 10 bases.

The J gene is TRBJ1-5, the V gene TRBV18; 8 bases align to TRBD1. This CDR3 has 13 residues. With V trimmed by 8 bases and J by 5 bases, 5 bases remained unmatched. Germline V gene data show CDR1 as KGHSH and CDR2 as LQKENI. DNA for the CDR3: TGTGCCAGCGCACAGGGGGAGTATCAGCCCCAGCATTTT. As protein: CASAQGEYQPQHF.

The rearrangement joins TRBV19 to TRBJ1-5; tentative D call: TRBD1 (6 bases). Trimming shortened V by 6 bases and J by 5 bases, and 11 bases separated the two germline ends. Germline CDR1 reads LNHDA; CDR2 reads SQIVND (reference sequence). This CDR3 is built from 13 residues. This chain's CDR3 is CASRGGGYQPQHF. CDR3 coding DNA: TGTGCCAGTAGAGGGGGTGGGTATCAGCCCCAGCATTTT.

This clone was found a few times. This chain uses TRBV5-1 with TRBJ2-3; 8 positions agree with TRBD2. Germline CDR1 reads SGHRS; CDR2 reads YFSETQ. CDR3 length: 16 amino acids. J gave up 0 bases and V 4 bases, and 7 bases lay outside the gene matches. The CDR3 nucleotides are TGCGCCAGCAGCCCAGGACTAGCCCATAGCACAGATACGCAGTATTTT. It codes for CASSPGLAHSTDTQYF.

The chain uses TRBV7-3 and TRBJ2-5; 9 nucleotides align to TRBD1. The CDR3 has 14 residues. Germline values: CDR1 SGHTA, CDR2 FQGTGA. V lost 3 bases to trimming and J lost 1 base; unmatched junction nucleotides: 0. The CDR3 region is CASSLGQGQETQYF. The CDR3 region has the DNA TGTGCCAGCAGCTTGGGACAGGGCCAAGAGACCCAGTACTTC. Using reference TRBV7-3 and TRBJ2-5 for the parts outside the CDR3, the full variable domain is GAGVSQTPSNKVTEKGKYVELRCDPISGHTALYWYRQSLGQGPEFLIYFQGTGAADDSGLPNDRFFAVRPEGSVSTLKIQRTERGDSAVYLCASSLGQGQETQYFGPGTRLLVL.

The J gene is TRBJ1-2, the V gene TRBV5-1; TRBD1 is a possible D gene (5 bases). Germline V gene data show CDR1 as SGHRS and CDR2 as YFSETQ. The CDR3 loop spans 13 amino acids. V was clipped by 3 bases and J by 5 bases, with 11 bases between them. The CDR3 region has the DNA TGCGCCAGCAGCTACCTCCCAGGGTATGGCTACACCTTC. It translates to CASSYLPGYGYTF.

The chain carries TRBV27 and TRBJ1-3; 9 nucleotides line up with TRBD1. Losses at the gene ends were 5 bases for V and 4 bases for J; bases not matched to a gene: 9. Germline CDR1 MNHEY, CDR2 SMNVEV (reference sequence). The CDR3 runs 16 residues. CDR3 bases: TGTGCCAGCAGTCCCGGGACAGGGAGCGGGGGAAACACCATATATTTT. This translates into CASSPGTGSGGNTIYF.